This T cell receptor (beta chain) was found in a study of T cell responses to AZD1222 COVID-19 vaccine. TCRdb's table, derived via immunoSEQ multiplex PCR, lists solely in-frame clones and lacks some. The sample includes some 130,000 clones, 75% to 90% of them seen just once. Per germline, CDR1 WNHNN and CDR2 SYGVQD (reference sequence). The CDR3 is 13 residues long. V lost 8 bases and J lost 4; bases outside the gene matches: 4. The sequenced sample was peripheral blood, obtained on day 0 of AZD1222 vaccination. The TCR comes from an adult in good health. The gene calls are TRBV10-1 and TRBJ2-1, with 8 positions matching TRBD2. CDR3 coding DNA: TGCGCCAGCCGGGCTAGCGGGTACAATGAGCAGTTCTTC. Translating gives CASRASGYNEQFF.